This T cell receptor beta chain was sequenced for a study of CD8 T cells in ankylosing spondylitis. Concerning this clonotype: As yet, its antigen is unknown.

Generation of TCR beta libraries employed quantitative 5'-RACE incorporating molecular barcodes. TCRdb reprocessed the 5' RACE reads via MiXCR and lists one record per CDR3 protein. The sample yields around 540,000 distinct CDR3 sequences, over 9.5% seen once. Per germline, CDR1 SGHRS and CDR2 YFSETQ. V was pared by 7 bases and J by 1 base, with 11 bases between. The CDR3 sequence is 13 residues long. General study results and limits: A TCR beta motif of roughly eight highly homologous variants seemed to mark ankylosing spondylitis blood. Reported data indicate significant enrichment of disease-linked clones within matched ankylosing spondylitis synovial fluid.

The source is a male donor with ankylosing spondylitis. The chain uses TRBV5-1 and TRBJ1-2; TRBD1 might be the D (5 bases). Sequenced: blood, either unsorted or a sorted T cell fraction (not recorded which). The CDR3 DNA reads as TGCGCCAGCGGGGACGGATATAACTATGGCTACACCTTC. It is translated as CASGDGYNYGYTF. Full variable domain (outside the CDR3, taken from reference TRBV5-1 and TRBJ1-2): KAGVTQTPRYLIKTRGQQVTLSCSPISGHRSVSWYQQTPGQGLQFLFEYFSETQRNKGNFPGRFSGRQFSNSRSEMNVSTLELGDSALYLCASGDGYNYGYTFGSGTRLTVV.